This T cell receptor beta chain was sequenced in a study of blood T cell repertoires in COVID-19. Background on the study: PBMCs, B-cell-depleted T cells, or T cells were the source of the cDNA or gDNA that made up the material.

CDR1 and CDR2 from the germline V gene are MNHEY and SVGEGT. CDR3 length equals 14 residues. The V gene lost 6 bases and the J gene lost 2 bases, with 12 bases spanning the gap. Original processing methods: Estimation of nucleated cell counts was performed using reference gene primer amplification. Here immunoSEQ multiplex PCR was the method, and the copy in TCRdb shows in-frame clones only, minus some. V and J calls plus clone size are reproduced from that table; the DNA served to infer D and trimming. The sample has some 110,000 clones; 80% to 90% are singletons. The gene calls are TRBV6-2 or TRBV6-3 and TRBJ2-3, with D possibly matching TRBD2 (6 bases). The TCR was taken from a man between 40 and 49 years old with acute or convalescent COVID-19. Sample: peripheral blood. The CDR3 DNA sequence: TGTGCCAGCAGCCGGACTACCCCCACAGATACGCAGTATTTT. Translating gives CASSRTTPTDTQYF.